Shown below are 32 T cell receptor beta chains from a single sample sequenced in a study. MiXCR was run by TCRdb on the RT-PCR reads, yielding one entry per CDR3 protein. The sample holds around 700,000 distinct CDR3 sequences, around 14% seen once. Sequenced sample: memory CD4+ T cells from blood. These receptors were obtained from a female donor in good health, serving as a healthy control.

The chain is built from TRBV3-1 and TRBJ2-7, with D maybe TRBD2 (6 bases). The V end was cut by 6 bases, the J end by 2 bases, with 11 bases between. The CDR3 extends over 13 amino acids. The V gene's germline CDR1 is LGHDT and CDR2 YNNKEL (reference sequence). The CDR3 reads CASRGLPTYEQYF. In DNA form, the CDR3 reads TGTGCCAGCAGGGGACTCCCCACCTACGAGCAGTACTTC.

This clonotype appeared a few times. The chain carries TRBV24-1 and TRBJ2-1; D remains unclear. Trimming pared 1 base from V and 5 bases from J, leaving 11 bases between. This CDR3 is 15 amino acids long. Germline V gives CDR1 KGHDR, CDR2 SFDVKD. CDR3 protein: CATSDFTDGHNEQFF. In nucleotides, the CDR3 is TGTGCCACCAGTGATTTCACAGACGGCCACAATGAGCAGTTCTTC.

This clonotype was counted ten times or more. J is TRBJ2-5 and V is TRBV5-1, with 7 bases that match TRBD2. Germline lookup yields CDR1 SGHRS and CDR2 YFSETQ. Trimming took 0 bases from V and 1 from J; bases not matched to a gene: 3. There are 15 residues in the CDR3. The chain's CDR3 is CASSLAGTTQETQYF. The DNA for the CDR3 is TGCGCCAGCAGCTTGGCCGGGACTACCCAAGAGACCCAGTACTTC.

This clonotype was detected ten times or more. The rearrangement links TRBV12-3 or TRBV12-4 to TRBJ2-7, with D possibly TRBD2 on 5 matching bases. V lost 5 bases and J 0 bases, leaving 20 bases between the germline ends. CDR3 length equals 17 residues. The CDR3 coding sequence is TGTGCCAGCAGTCCAGGTGGAGGAGGCGGTAGCTCCTACGAGCAGTACTTC. It is translated as CASSPGGGGGSSYEQYF.

This clonotype was seen repeatedly, ten times or more. The chain couples TRBV29-1 to TRBJ2-1, with D unresolved. V lost 6 bases and J 0 bases, leaving 6 bases between the germline ends. The germline V gene encodes CDR1 SQVTM and CDR2 ANQGSEA. This CDR3 has 12 residues. The CDR3: CSVASSYNEQFF. For the CDR3, the DNA is TGCAGCGTCGCTAGCTCCTACAATGAGCAGTTCTTC.

The chain couples TRBV15 to TRBJ1-2; TRBD1 aligns across 8 bases. Germline CDR1 is LNHNV and CDR2 is YYDKDF (reference sequence). CDR3 length: 13 residues. V shed 3 bases, J shed 6 bases, and the junction held 3 bases outside the gene matches. CDR3 region: CATSSRGPNGYTF. In DNA, the CDR3 is TGTGCCACCAGCAGCAGGGGGCCGAATGGCTACACCTTC. The entire variable domain, with the rest obtained from reference TRBV15 and TRBJ1-2, is as follows: DAMVIQNPRYQVTQFGKPVTLSCSQTLNHNVMYWYQQKSSQAPKLLFHYYDKDFNNEADTPDNFQSRRPNTSFCFLDIRSPGLGDTAMYLCATSSRGPNGYTFGSGTRLTVV.

A few counts support this clonotype. V gene TRBV28 combines with J gene TRBJ2-3; D gene uncertain. This CDR3 is 15 amino acids long. V lost 6 bases to trimming and J lost 8 bases, with 21 bases between them. Germline CDR1 MDHEN, CDR2 SYDVKM. The CDR3 is CASRNRAPARGTQYF. CDR3 bases: TGTGCCAGCAGGAACCGGGCCCCAGCACGTGGTACGCAGTATTTT.

This clonotype was counted only a few times. This chain connects TRBV20-1 to TRBJ2-1, with 10 bases aligning to TRBD2. The junction had 11 bases not matched to a gene; V was cut back by 5 bases and J by 7 bases. Germline lookup yields CDR1 DFQATT and CDR2 SNEGSKA (reference sequence). The CDR3 length is 15 residues. The CDR3 here is CSAGSGRDVLNEQFF. The CDR3 nucleotides are TGCAGTGCTGGAAGCGGGAGGGATGTTCTGAATGAGCAGTTCTTC.

This clonotype came up a few times. V and J are TRBV5-1 and TRBJ2-7, with TRBD1 matching 10 bases. The CDR3 extends over 15 amino acids. V lost 2 bases and J lost 2; bases outside the gene matches: 4. Germline V CDR1 and CDR2: SGHRS, YFSETQ. The CDR3: CASSFPGQGPYEQYF. As DNA, the CDR3 is TGCGCCAGCAGCTTCCCGGGACAGGGGCCCTACGAGCAGTACTTC. Combining the CDR3 with reference TRBV5-1 and TRBJ2-7 gives the whole variable domain KAGVTQTPRYLIKTRGQQVTLSCSPISGHRSVSWYQQTPGQGLQFLFEYFSETQRNKGNFPGRFSGRQFSNSRSEMNVSTLELGDSALYLCASSFPGQGPYEQYFGPGTRLTVT.

This clonotype was counted ten times or more. The chain joins TRBV10-3 to TRBJ1-5; D may be TRBD1 (5 bases). V gave up 6 bases and J gave up 0 bases, with 12 bases separating them. Germline V lookup: CDR1 ENHRY, CDR2 SYGVKD. CDR3 length equals 15 residues. Here the CDR3 DNA reads TGTGCCATCAGGGGGGACTCCAATAGCAATCAGCCCCAGCATTTT. Its protein is CAIRGDSNSNQPQHF.

This clonotype was seen once. One end of the junction fails to match germline, which may point to a read error. This rearrangement joins TRBV4-2 to TRBJ1-3; D is ambiguous. Germline V gene sequence: CDR1 LGHNA, CDR2 YNFKEQ. CDR3 size: 14 residues. CDR3 sequence reads: CSSSQDGQGNTIYF. CDR3 in DNA: TGTTCCAGCAGCCAAGATGGGCAGGGAAACACCATATATTTT.

In this sample, this clonotype turned up many times. This chain links TRBV4-1 with TRBJ2-7; TRBD2 agrees at 11 bases. V lost 0 bases and J lost 7; bases outside the gene matches: 8. Germline V gives CDR1 MGHRA, CDR2 YSYEKL. This CDR3 comprises 16 residues. The CDR3 DNA follows: TGCGCCAGCAGCCAAGAAGCAACTAGCGGGAGTAGGGAGCAGTACTTC. It codes for CASSQEATSGSREQYF.

This clonotype appeared a few times. The V and J genes are TRBV5-1 and TRBJ2-7, with 9 bases fitting TRBD2. This CDR3 comprises 16 residues. Germline CDR1 reads SGHRS; CDR2 reads YFSETQ. The junction had 9 bases not matched to a gene; V was cut back by 0 bases and J by 5 bases. The CDR3 is CASSLARAGGLDEQYF. In DNA, the CDR3 is TGCGCCAGCAGCTTGGCTCGGGCGGGAGGGCTGGACGAGCAGTACTTC.

This clonotype occurred a few times. The chain uses TRBV3-1 and TRBJ2-1; 12 bases line up with TRBD2. The V and J ends lost 2 bases and 8 bases, in that order; junction bases with no gene match: 4. The CDR3 spans 15 residues. CDR1 and CDR2 from the germline V gene are LGHDT and YNNKEL (reference sequence). The CDR3 loop reads CASSQYASGRDEQFF. In DNA form, the CDR3 reads TGTGCCAGCAGCCAATACGCTAGCGGGAGGGATGAGCAGTTCTTC.

In its sample, this clonotype was seen many times. The J gene is TRBJ2-3, the V gene TRBV5-1; the match to TRBD2 covers 9 bases. Germline V lookup: CDR1 SGHRS, CDR2 YFSETQ. V lost 5 bases, J lost 2 bases, and 6 bases stayed unmatched. This CDR3 is built from 15 residues. CDR3 nucleotide sequence: TGCGCCAGCAGTTGGGGCGGGGGGGCCACAGATACGCAGTATTTT. This codes for CASSWGGGATDTQYF.

This chain connects TRBV3-1 to TRBJ1-5, with D hard to call. This CDR3 comprises 15 residues. Germline lookup yields CDR1 LGHDT and CDR2 YNNKEL (reference sequence). The V and J ends lost 0 bases and 6 bases respectively, with 12 bases between them. In nucleotides, the CDR3 is TGTGCCAGCAGCCAAGATTTAAGGGCCCGTCAGCCCCAGCATTTT. Translation gives CASSQDLRARQPQHF.

The table lists this clonotype with many counts. The rearrangement uses TRBV4-3 and TRBJ2-2, with TRBD1 matching over 9 bases. CDR3 length: 16 residues. The germline V gene has CDR1 LGHNA and CDR2 YSLEER. V trimming: 7 bases; J trimming: 4 bases; junction bases outside the gene matches: 10. CDR3 sequence (DNA): TGCGCCAGCAATTCCGCGGGACAGGGAGTCACCGGGGAGCTGTTTTTT. Translated: CASNSAGQGVTGELFF.

This clonotype was counted ten times or more. The rearrangement uses TRBV20-1 and TRBJ2-3, with 13 bases aligning to TRBD2. Germline CDR1 DFQATT, CDR2 SNEGSKA (reference sequence). The CDR3 is 19 amino acids. The V segment lost 1 base and the J segment 4 bases; nucleotides outside the gene matches: 14. The CDR3 DNA is TGCAGTGCTAGAGGGCGGCAAGGACTAGCGGGAGTCCCCGCAGATACGCAGTATTTT. Protein: CSARGRQGLAGVPADTQYF.

This clonotype has more than one count but fewer than ten. V usage is TRBV5-4 and J usage is TRBJ2-1; D assignment may be TRBD1 or TRBD2 (5 bases each). Germline-derived CDR1 and CDR2 are SGHNT and YYREEE (reference sequence). Trimming removed 4 bases from V and 5 bases from J, with 16 bases in between. The CDR3 is 15 amino acids. The CDR3 region is CASSHPGPAHNEQFF. CDR3 sequence (DNA): TGTGCCAGCAGCCACCCGGGGCCCGCACACAATGAGCAGTTCTTC.

V is TRBV7-2 and J is TRBJ2-3; 9 nucleotides match TRBD1. This CDR3 comprises 14 residues. The J segment lost 4 bases and the V segment lost 5 bases, leaving 4 bases of the junction unmatched. Germline values: CDR1 SGHTA, CDR2 FQGNSA. The CDR3 loop is CASSARQGADTQYF. The DNA of the CDR3 is TGTGCCAGCAGCGCTCGACAGGGGGCAGATACGCAGTATTTT.

This clonotype was observed at least ten times. The chain has TRBV5-6 and TRBJ2-7; a weak D match, TRBD1 (5 bases). V lost 3 bases and J lost 0, with 13 bases in between. This CDR3 region has 15 residues. Germline V gene sequence: CDR1 SGHDT, CDR2 YYEEEE. CDR3 sequence reads: CASSYGHVSSYEQYF. The CDR3 nucleotides read TGTGCCAGCAGCTACGGACATGTGAGCTCCTACGAGCAGTACTTC.

There are a few counts of this clonotype. This rearrangement joins TRBV20-1 to TRBJ2-3; D remains unclear. V lost 0 bases, J lost 2 bases, and 18 bases lay in between. The V gene's germline CDR1 is DFQATT and CDR2 SNEGSKA (reference sequence). The CDR3 spans 17 residues. The CDR3 sequence: CSARDKSYSIDTDTQYF. The DNA for the CDR3 is TGCAGTGCTAGAGATAAGTCCTACAGTATCGACACAGATACGCAGTATTTT.

This clonotype was detected many times. The chain links TRBV5-1 to TRBJ2-5; D remains unclear. Germline V gene sequence: CDR1 SGHRS, CDR2 YFSETQ. V was cut by 0 bases and J by 2 bases, with 8 bases left in between. The CDR3 consists of 14 residues. CDR3 DNA sequence: TGCGCCAGCAGCTTGGTAAGCGAGCAAGAGACCCAGTACTTC. Translation gives CASSLVSEQETQYF.

This clonotype was detected ten times or more. The CDR3 is CSAPDRGPDTQYF. CDR3 nucleotides: TGCAGTGCCCCCGACAGGGGCCCCGATACGCAGTATTTT. The chain recombines TRBV20-1 with TRBJ2-3; the match to TRBD1 covers 8 bases. The J segment lost 6 bases and the V segment lost 6 bases, leaving 8 bases of the junction unmatched. This CDR3 is 13 amino acids long. Germline V gene data show CDR1 as DFQATT and CDR2 as SNEGSKA (reference sequence).

This clonotype turned up a few times. The chain carries TRBV3-1 and TRBJ2-2; the D is unclear. The CDR3 spans 14 residues. V was shortened by 2 bases and J by 7 bases, with 11 bases between the two germline ends. The germline gives CDR1 LGHDT, CDR2 YNNKEL (reference sequence). The DNA of the CDR3 is TGTGCCAGCAGCCAACCGGTGGCAGGCGGGGAGCTGTTTTTT. As protein: CASSQPVAGGELFF. The complete variable domain, with remaining parts taken from reference TRBV3-1 and TRBJ2-2, reads DTAVSQTPKYLVTQMGNDKSIKCEQNLGHDTMYWYKQDSKKFLKIMFSYNNKELIINETVPNRFSPKSPDKAHLNLHINSLELGDSAVYFCASSQPVAGGELFFGEGSRLTVL.

This chain uses TRBV4-3 with TRBJ2-5, with 11 positions matching TRBD2. V was pared by 0 bases and J by 1 base, with 19 bases of the junction left unmatched. The CDR3 consists of 22 residues. Germline assignment: CDR1 LGHNA and CDR2 YSLEER. The CDR3 loop is CASSQDLTSGLAGGQGQETQYF. The CDR3 region has the DNA TGCGCCAGCAGCCAAGATCTCACGAGTGGGCTAGCGGGAGGCCAGGGCCAAGAGACCCAGTACTTC.

This clonotype was observed many times. The J gene is TRBJ2-5, the V gene TRBV7-2, with 11 nucleotides matching TRBD1. Per germline, CDR1 SGHTA and CDR2 FQGNSA. CDR3 length: 14 amino acids. The CDR3 DNA sequence: TGTGCTAGAACGGACAGGGGGCTGTGGCCGGCCCAGTACTTC. It is translated as CARTDRGLWPAQYF.

This clonotype has just a few counts. The chain combines TRBV27 with TRBJ1-2; possibly TRBD1 for D (5 bases). The CDR3 is 14 residues long. With 5 bases removed from V and 2 bases from J, the gap between germline ends came to 12 bases. Germline V gene lookup returns CDR1 MNHEY and CDR2 SMNVEV (reference sequence). The CDR3 sequence: CASSPRQYNYGYTF. DNA of the CDR3: TGTGCCAGCAGTCCCCGACAGTACAACTATGGCTACACCTTC.

This clonotype was recorded many times. V and J are TRBV6-5 and TRBJ1-2, with 8 bases matching TRBD1. Germline assignment: CDR1 MNHEY and CDR2 SVGAGI. Unmatched junction bases numbered 13, after V lost 6 bases and J lost 7 bases. This CDR3 is built from 15 residues. The CDR3 nucleotides are TGTGCCAGCAGAGGACCGGACAGGGTTTTAGGTGGCTACACCTTC. It yields the protein CASRGPDRVLGGYTF.

This clonotype has more than one count but fewer than ten. The V gene is TRBV7-6, the J gene TRBJ2-1, with D possibly matching TRBD2 (6 bases). Germline CDR1 is SGHVS and CDR2 is FNYEAQ. This CDR3 has 13 residues. V dropped 4 bases and J dropped 10 bases, with 14 bases sitting between them. The CDR3 protein is CASSSTHSGEQFF. CDR3 in DNA: TGTGCCAGCAGCTCTACGCACAGCGGGGAGCAGTTCTTC.

This sequence joins TRBV6-1 and TRBJ2-7; tentative D call: TRBD2 (5 bases). V was trimmed by 1 base and J by 5 bases, leaving 18 bases between them. Germline CDR1 and CDR2: MNHNS and SASEGT. This CDR3 contains 16 residues. Here the CDR3 DNA reads TGTGCCAGCAGTGAAGTTCCGGGAATGTCAGCCCACGAGCAGTACTTC. Encoded protein: CASSEVPGMSAHEQYF.

At least ten counts were recorded for this clonotype. The V and J genes are TRBV10-3 and TRBJ2-1; 11 positions agree with TRBD2. Germline V CDR1 and CDR2: ENHRY, SYGVKD. V lost 6 bases and J lost 4; bases outside the gene matches: 5. The CDR3 has 15 residues. CDR3 DNA sequence: TGTGCCATCAGAGGGGGGACTAGCGGTTACAATGAGCAGTTCTTC. Encoded protein: CAIRGGTSGYNEQFF.